The 30 T cell receptor beta chains below come from one sample, sequenced in a study of blood T cell repertoires in COVID-19. Profiling relied on immunoSEQ multiplex PCR, and the TCRdb table lists in-frame clones only, not all of them. The table lists under 250,000 clones, about 76% of them singletons. Sequencing used PBMCs or T cells enriched from blood (not recorded which). The receptors come from a woman aged 50 to 60 with acute COVID-19.

The chain uses TRBV12-3 or TRBV12-4 and TRBJ1-1; TRBD1 aligns across 8 bases. With V trimmed by 3 bases and J by 4 bases, 1 base remained unmatched. The length of the CDR3 is 13 residues. Here the CDR3 reads CASSLQGATEAFF. CDR3 in DNA: TGTGCCAGCAGTTTGCAGGGGGCCACTGAAGCTTTCTTT.

A single count supports this clone. The chain links TRBV11-2 to TRBJ2-2, with 7 bases fitting TRBD2. Germline V gene data show CDR1 as SGHAT and CDR2 as FQNNGV. V lost 5 bases and J lost 5; bases outside the gene matches: 11. This CDR3 has 16 residues. CDR3 sequence: CASSRPSGGRTGELFF. The DNA for the CDR3 is TGTGCCAGCAGCCGACCATCGGGGGGAAGGACCGGGGAGCTGTTTTTT.

This chain uses TRBV7-3 with TRBJ2-3; no clear D. V lost 5 bases and J 3 bases, leaving 9 bases between the germline ends. The CDR3 has 13 residues. The germline gives CDR1 SGHTA, CDR2 FQGTGA. The DNA of the CDR3 is TGTGCCAGCAGCCTAAAAACTACAGATACGCAGTATTTT. Translating gives CASSLKTTDTQYF.

This chain connects TRBV27 to TRBJ2-1, with TRBD2 identical over 9 bases. Trimming removed 7 bases from V and 10 bases from J; junction bases left unmatched: 8. There are 13 residues in the CDR3. The germline CDR1 and CDR2 sequences are MNHEY and SMNVEV (reference sequence). The CDR3 DNA follows: TGTGCCAGCACTCGAGCGGGAGGTAGCGAGCAGTTCTTC. Protein sequence: CASTRAGGSEQFF.

The chain has TRBV6-5 and TRBJ2-3, with D possibly matching TRBD2 (5 bases). Germline CDR1 MNHEY, CDR2 SVGAGI. The CDR3 has 14 residues. V lost 4 bases and J 0 bases, leaving 8 bases between the germline ends. The CDR3 protein is CASSSGGSTDTQYF. As DNA, the CDR3 is TGTGCCAGCAGTTCCGGCGGGAGCACAGATACGCAGTATTTT.

J is TRBJ1-5 and V is TRBV2, with a possible D match to TRBD1 (5 bases). Germline-derived CDR1 and CDR2 are SNHLY and FYNNEI. The CDR3 has 15 amino acids. The germline V and J ends were trimmed by 2 bases and 6 bases, with 14 bases remaining between them. CDR3 region: CASSEWGRRSQPQHF. In DNA, the CDR3 is TGTGCCAGCAGTGAATGGGGCAGGAGAAGTCAGCCCCAGCATTTT. The full variable domain, in which reference TRBV2 and TRBJ1-5 provide the parts outside the CDR3, is EPEVTQTPSHQVTQMGQEVILRCVPISNHLYFYWYRQILGQKVEFLVSFYNNEISEKSEIFDDQFSVERPDGSNFTLKIRSTKLEDSAMYFCASSEWGRRSQPQHFGDGTRLSIL.

The chain carries TRBV14 and TRBJ2-7; maybe TRBD1 (5 bases). This CDR3 is built from 13 residues. Germline CDR1 is SGHDN and CDR2 is FVKESK. V was shortened by 0 bases and J by 7 bases, with 10 bases between the two germline ends. CDR3 amino acids: CASSQDRAREQYF. As DNA, the CDR3 is TGTGCCAGCAGCCAAGACAGGGCGCGGGAGCAGTACTTC.

The DNA for the CDR3 is TGTGCCAGCATGTATAGCGGGGGGACGACAGATACGCAGTATTTT. Its translation is CASMYSGGTTDTQYF. The chain links TRBV2 to TRBJ2-3; 10 bases align to TRBD2. The CDR3 consists of 15 residues. The junction had 7 bases not matched to a gene; V was cut back by 7 bases and J by 3 bases. Germline CDR1 and CDR2: SNHLY and FYNNEI.

The chain combines TRBV7-2 with TRBJ2-5, with 10 positions matching TRBD2. CDR1 and CDR2 from the germline V gene are SGHTA and FQGNSA. Unmatched junction bases numbered 9, after V lost 6 bases and J lost 5 bases. This CDR3 contains 15 residues. CDR3 loop: CASSFSGRVSETQYF. For the CDR3, the DNA is TGTGCCAGCAGTTTCAGCGGGAGGGTATCTGAGACCCAGTACTTC.

The rearrangement uses TRBV18 and TRBJ1-3; TRBD1 matches at 8 bases. The ends lost 3 bases at V and 3 bases at J; junction bases unmatched: 10. This CDR3 has 17 residues. Per the germline V gene, CDR1 is KGHSH and CDR2 is LQKENI. CDR3 residues: CASSPSAGQAVGNTIYF. The CDR3 DNA reads TGTGCCAGCTCACCCTCGGCGGGACAGGCAGTTGGAAACACCATATATTTT.

This rearrangement joins TRBV11-1 to TRBJ2-1, with no clear D. Germline values: CDR1 SGHAT, CDR2 FQDESV (reference sequence). V was shortened by 1 base and J by 6 bases, with 13 bases between the two germline ends. The CDR3 sequence is 15 residues long. The DNA for the CDR3 is TGTGCCAGCAGCTTAGGGTCCTCTAGAGCCAATGAGCAGTTCTTC. Encoded protein: CASSLGSSRANEQFF.

This clone showed up just a few times. The rearrangement joins TRBV6-1 to TRBJ1-6; TRBD1 aligns across 8 bases. Germline V gene data show CDR1 as MNHNS and CDR2 as SASEGT. The V and J ends lost 2 bases and 10 bases, in that order; junction bases with no gene match: 7. The CDR3 runs to 15 residues. The CDR3 loop is CASSEPTGVDSPLHF. The DNA of the CDR3 is TGTGCCAGCAGTGAACCGACAGGGGTGGACTCACCCCTCCACTTT.

This sequence joins TRBV28 and TRBJ2-7; weak D call: TRBD1 (6 bases). The V end lost 9 bases, the J end lost 0 bases, and 15 bases lay between the germline ends. The CDR3 is 14 residues long. The V gene's germline CDR1 is MDHEN and CDR2 SYDVKM. CDR3 nucleotide sequence: TGTGCCAGTAGAGGACAGCTCAGCTCCTACGAGCAGTACTTC. It is translated as CASRGQLSSYEQYF.

The CDR3 spells CASSFRQVNTGELFF. The CDR3 nucleotides are TGTGCCAGCAGCTTCCGGCAGGTGAACACCGGGGAGCTGTTTTTT. The rearrangement links TRBV5-6 to TRBJ2-2, with unresolved D. Trimming took off 2 bases at V and 1 base at J, with 9 bases between the two ends. The CDR3 loop spans 15 amino acids. Germline V gene lookup returns CDR1 SGHDT and CDR2 YYEEEE.

The chain couples TRBV7-3 to TRBJ2-1, with 8 bases matching TRBD2. Per the germline V gene, CDR1 is SGHTA and CDR2 is FQGTGA. The CDR3 has 15 residues. Losses at the gene ends were 0 bases for V and 3 bases for J; bases not matched to a gene: 1. CDR3 in DNA: TGTGCCAGCAGCTTAACCGGGGGGGTCTACAATGAGCAGTTCTTC. It yields the protein CASSLTGGVYNEQFF.

This clone was found once. The genes are TRBV27 and TRBJ1-2; D is unresolved. V lost 3 bases, J lost 4 bases, and 12 bases lay in between. Germline V CDR1 and CDR2: MNHEY, SMNVEV (reference sequence). This CDR3 is built from 14 residues. The CDR3 loop is CASSFEGTTYGYTF. The DNA for the CDR3 is TGTGCCAGCAGTTTTGAGGGCACCACCTATGGCTACACCTTC.

V and J are TRBV18 and TRBJ2-7; TRBD1 matches 8 bases. Germline V gene lookup returns CDR1 KGHSH and CDR2 LQKENI. Germline trimming cut 3 bases from V and 4 bases from J; bases unmatched to any gene: 5. The length of the CDR3 is 14 residues. CDR3 loop: CASSPTGAGYEQYF. CDR3 in DNA: TGTGCCAGCTCACCGACAGGGGCCGGATACGAGCAGTACTTC.

About this clone itself: At the DNA level, this CDR3 is encoded by other sequences in the same sample as well. CDR3 protein: CASSPLQGEAFF. As DNA, the CDR3 is TGTGCCAGCTCACCACTTCAGGGAGAAGCTTTCTTT. The chain joins TRBV18 to TRBJ1-1; D is possibly TRBD1 (5 bases). This CDR3 has 12 amino acids. Trimming took off 1 base at V and 8 bases at J, with 8 bases between the two ends. CDR1 is KGHSH and CDR2 is LQKENI in the germline V gene. Filled out from reference TRBV18 and TRBJ1-1, the complete variable domain reads NAGVMQNPRHLVRRRGQEARLRCSPMKGHSHVYWYRQLPEEGLKFMVYLQKENIIDESGMPKERFSAEFPKEGPSILRIQQVVRGDSAAYFCASSPLQGEAFFGQGTRLTVV.

This sequence joins TRBV7-6 and TRBJ2-5; D is unresolved. Germline V gives CDR1 SGHVS, CDR2 FNYEAQ. The ends were cut back, 3 bases at V and 0 bases at J, with 11 bases in the middle. CDR3 length: 15 amino acids. This CDR3 is CASSFRSRDQETQYF. The DNA of the CDR3 is TGTGCCAGCAGCTTTAGGTCCCGGGACCAAGAGACCCAGTACTTC.

This chain uses TRBV3-1 (or the pseudogene TRBV3-2) with TRBJ2-1; unclear D gene. There are 16 residues in the CDR3. CDR1 LGHDT and CDR2 YNNKEL come from the germline V gene (reference sequence). The ends were cut back, 4 bases at V and 0 bases at J, with 13 bases in the middle. CDR3 bases: TGTGCCAGCAGCCGCCCTCTTCTGAGCTCCTACAATGAGCAGTTCTTC. Residues: CASSRPLLSSYNEQFF.

V is TRBV19 and J is TRBJ2-3; D may be TRBD1 (5 bases). Looked up from germline, CDR1 is LNHDA and CDR2 is SQIVND (reference sequence). The CDR3 runs to 15 residues. Trimming left V 7 bases short and J 2 bases short, with 16 bases between. The CDR3 DNA follows: TGTGCCAGTAAGTCGTCGACAGCCACCACAGATACGCAGTATTTT. Protein sequence: CASKSSTATTDTQYF.

This chain uses TRBV27 with TRBJ2-7; weak D call: TRBD1 (6 bases). Trimming took off 4 bases at V and 0 bases at J, with 13 bases between the two ends. This CDR3 is 15 amino acids long. The germline V gene has CDR1 MNHEY and CDR2 SMNVEV (reference sequence). CDR3 sequence reads: CASSSDRLHSYEQYF. The DNA for the CDR3 is TGTGCCAGCAGTTCCGACAGGCTACACTCCTACGAGCAGTACTTC.

The rearrangement joins TRBV19 to TRBJ2-7; 8 positions match TRBD2. Trimming at V came to 5 bases and at J to 6 bases, leaving 9 bases not matched to a gene. Per the germline V gene, CDR1 is LNHDA and CDR2 is SQIVND (reference sequence). The CDR3 is made up of 14 amino acids. For the CDR3, the DNA is TGTGCCAGTAGTGACGGAGCGGGAGAGGGCGAGCAGTACTTC. Its translation is CASSDGAGEGEQYF.

The V call is TRBV7-2, the J call TRBJ1-5, with 10 bases fitting TRBD1. The CDR3 sequence is 15 residues long. V lost 5 bases to trimming and J lost 5 bases; unmatched junction nucleotides: 6. From germline, CDR1 is SGHTA and CDR2 FQGNSA. The CDR3 is CASSRGTGEYQPQHF. The CDR3 DNA reads as TGTGCCAGCAGCCGCGGGACAGGGGAGTATCAGCCCCAGCATTTT.

This chain connects TRBV5-5 to TRBJ1-5, with a possible D match to TRBD1 (6 bases). V lost 0 bases, J lost 6 bases, and 10 bases lay in between. The CDR3 contains 14 residues. The germline V gene encodes CDR1 SGHKS and CDR2 YYEKEE (reference sequence). DNA for the CDR3: TGTGCCAGCAGCTTGGACAGGGTAGGTCAGCCCCAGCATTTT. This gives the protein CASSLDRVGQPQHF.

The chain combines TRBV29-1 with TRBJ1-1; tentative D call: TRBD1 (6 bases). Per the germline V gene, CDR1 is SQVTM and CDR2 is ANQGSEA. Trimming removed 6 bases at V and 4 bases at J, with 27 bases between. This CDR3 has 17 residues. The DNA of the CDR3 is TGCAGCGTCCCCGCCTGGGACAAGCAGGGAGGGGGCACTGAAGCTTTCTTT. This translates into CSVPAWDKQGGGTEAFF.

This clone has more than one count but fewer than ten. The chain has TRBV4-3 and TRBJ2-7; the match to TRBD2 covers 9 bases. The CDR3 covers 15 residues. CDR1 is LGHNA, CDR2 YSLEER, per germline. Unmatched junction bases numbered 7, after V lost 0 bases and J lost 7 bases. CDR3 nucleotide sequence: TGCGCCAGCAGCCAAGAGGTAGCGGGAGTGCGAGAGCAGTACTTC. It codes for CASSQEVAGVREQYF.

V usage is TRBV6-4 and J usage is TRBJ1-4; possibly TRBD1 for D (6 bases). The germline CDR1 and CDR2 sequences are MRHNA and SNTAGT. V dropped 4 bases and J dropped 7 bases, with 28 bases sitting between them. There are 19 residues in the CDR3. CDR3 DNA sequence: TGTGCCAGCAGTGCAACCAGGACAGTTACCATACCCAATGTTGAAAAACTGTTTTTT. This encodes CASSATRTVTIPNVEKLFF.

In its sample, this clone was seen once. CDR3 loop: CASSPPSGDQETQYF. In DNA, the CDR3 is TGTGCCAGCTCACCACCGTCGGGGGACCAAGAGACCCAGTACTTC. This rearrangement joins TRBV18 to TRBJ2-5; perhaps TRBD2 as D (6 bases). Trimming took off 0 bases at V and 0 bases at J, with 8 bases between the two ends. The length of the CDR3 is 15 residues. CDR1 is KGHSH and CDR2 is LQKENI in the germline V gene.

This chain uses TRBV10-3 with TRBJ2-6; TRBD1 aligns across 9 bases. Germline V gives CDR1 ENHRY, CDR2 SYGVKD. V was clipped by 0 bases and J by 0 bases; unmatched bases: 6. This CDR3 has 19 residues. In DNA, the CDR3 is TGTGCCATCAGTGAGTCGAGGGACAGGGCCTCCTCTGGGGCCAACGTCCTGACTTTC. This gives the protein CAISESRDRASSGANVLTF.